This T cell receptor beta chain comes out of a study of post-analysis software for immune sequencing data. Unique-molecular-identifier-tagged TCR beta cDNA libraries were used. TCRdb reanalysed the PCR reads using MiXCR and keeps one entry per CDR3 protein. Seen here are about 760,000 distinct CDR3 sequences, about 32% observed once, and the top ten hold approximately 0.6%. V gave up 2 bases and J gave up 0 bases, with 11 bases separating them. The CDR3 is 15 amino acids. Per the germline V gene, CDR1 is SGDLS and CDR2 is YYNGEE. Study-wide findings and caveats: Relative to controls, patients had about five TRBV segments at higher frequency, with TRBV5-6, TRBV5-1 and TRBV20-1 among these.

Note on this clonotype: What it recognizes is unknown.

The sample consisted of blood. The chain has TRBV9 and TRBJ1-2; tentatively, D is TRBD1 (5 bases). This clonotype originated in a girl aged 5-17 years with multiple sclerosis. The CDR3 DNA sequence: TGTGCCAGCAGCGTCGGGACGGCCGCTAACTATGGCTACACCTTC. This codes for CASSVGTAANYGYTF.